The T cell receptor beta chain under discussion was sequenced for a study of cytomegalovirus exposure and HLA in healthy donors. Study-wide context: Around 180 million T cells yielded more than 95 million unique TCR beta sequences, as an earlier analysis found. Among fewer than 500 genotyped donors, 65% to 90% fell in the Caucasian-associated ancestry cluster. Study-level findings and limits: An analysis that was carried out later associated 16,951 TCR beta sequences with HLA alleles at 0.05 false discovery rate. Donors belonging to an Asian-associated ancestry cluster reportedly showed fewer N-insertions in productive TCRs than the roughly 700-donor mean, according to what a later analysis found.

The PCR made use of 60 Vbeta and 13 Jbeta primers. The method was immunoSEQ multiplex PCR; TCRdb's version includes in-frame clones alone and lacks a portion of them. Among 120,000 or so clones listed, 65% to 80% were seen once. Concerning this clone itself: Its antigen is not identified.

The length of the CDR3 is 14 residues. V lost 0 bases and J 5 bases, leaving 11 bases between the germline ends. From germline, CDR1 is SGHDT and CDR2 YYEEEE. The chain has TRBV5-6 and TRBJ2-5; tentative D call: TRBD1 (7 bases). The sample taken for sequencing was PBMCs. The TCR sequence derives from a human donor in good health. The CDR3 bases are TGTGCCAGCAGCTTGGAGGGGGCGGGGGAGACCCAGTACTTC. It is translated as CASSLEGAGETQYF.